The 10 T cell receptor beta chains given below trace back to one sample, sequenced in a study of shared clonotypes between healthy human individuals. Clones were read by immunoSEQ multiplex PCR, and TCRdb kept only the in-frame ones, dropping some. The sample has 2 million to 2.5 million clones, approximately 96% seen once; the top ten hold around 0.13%. The sample consisted of naive CD4+ T cells sorted from blood. Subset here: CD45RA+ positively selected. These receptor sequences come from a man aged 18-30 years in good health.

The rearrangement joins TRBV18 to TRBJ2-5; no clear D. The CDR3 runs 14 residues. V lost 0 bases and J lost 1, with 6 bases in between. CDR1 is KGHSH and CDR2 is LQKENI in the germline V gene. The chain's CDR3 is CASSPPGFQETQYF. As DNA, the CDR3 is TGTGCCAGCTCACCACCGGGTTTCCAAGAGACCCAGTACTTC.

This sequence joins TRBV20-1 and TRBJ2-4; perhaps TRBD1 as D (6 bases). There are 10 residues in the CDR3. CDR1 DFQATT and CDR2 SNEGSKA come from the germline V gene (reference sequence). V was pared by 6 bases and J by 8 bases, with 8 bases between. The CDR3 nucleotides read TGCAGTGCCGAGGGGGACATTCAGTACTTC. Translated: CSAEGDIQYF.

The chain employs TRBV18 and TRBJ2-7; D may be TRBD1 or TRBD2 (5 bases each). In germline, CDR1 is KGHSH, CDR2 LQKENI. The ends were cut back, 2 bases at V and 5 bases at J, with 10 bases in the middle. CDR3 length: 13 residues. The CDR3 sequence: CASSPGRENEQYF. As DNA, the CDR3 is TGTGCCAGCTCACCAGGCAGGGAGAACGAGCAGTACTTC. The complete variable domain, with remaining parts taken from reference TRBV18 and TRBJ2-7, reads NAGVMQNPRHLVRRRGQEARLRCSPMKGHSHVYWYRQLPEEGLKFMVYLQKENIIDESGMPKERFSAEFPKEGPSILRIQQVVRGDSAAYFCASSPGRENEQYFGPGTRLTVT.

V and J are TRBV18 and TRBJ1-2, with unresolved D. The CDR3 loop spans 15 amino acids. The V gene's germline CDR1 is KGHSH and CDR2 LQKENI. V lost 1 base and J 0 bases, leaving 9 bases between the germline ends. CDR3: CASSPQREANYGYTF. The CDR3 region has the DNA TGTGCCAGCTCACCACAGCGAGAGGCTAACTATGGCTACACCTTC.

Note on this clone: Other DNA variants within this sample encode the same CDR3. In DNA form, the CDR3 reads TGTGCCTGGGGGACAGGGGGTACTGAAGCTTTCTTT. Translation gives CAWGTGGTEAFF. V usage is TRBV30 and J usage is TRBJ1-1, with 11 bases matching TRBD1. The CDR3 covers 12 residues. The junction had 1 base not matched to a gene; V was cut back by 5 bases and J by 5 bases. Per germline, CDR1 GTSNPN and CDR2 SVGIG (reference sequence). Full variable domain (missing parts from reference TRBV30 and TRBJ1-1): SQTIHQWPATLVQPVGSPLSLECTVEGTSNPNLYWYRQAAGRGLQLLFYSVGIGQISSEVPQNLSASRPQDRQFILSSKKLLLSDSGFYLCAWGTGGTEAFFGQGTRLTVV.

This clone was counted once. This chain joins TRBV7-2 and TRBJ1-5, with D tentatively TRBD1 (6 bases). The CDR3 runs 14 residues. Trimming took 5 bases from V and 4 from J, leaving 12 bases between them. Germline values: CDR1 SGHTA, CDR2 FQGNSA. The CDR3 region is CASSSSTGNQPQHF. The CDR3, as DNA: TGTGCCAGCAGCAGTTCCACAGGGAATCAGCCCCAGCATTTT.

The chain's CDR3 is CASSESIAGELFF. The CDR3 DNA reads TGCGCCAGCAGTGAGTCGATCGCCGGGGAGCTGTTTTTT. The J gene is TRBJ2-2, the V gene TRBV10-2; no clear D. Trimming took 0 bases from V and 6 from J, leaving 5 bases between them. Germline lookup yields CDR1 WSHSY and CDR2 SAAADI. The CDR3 runs to 13 residues.

In this sample, this clone turned up once. The rearrangement links TRBV2 to TRBJ2-1; D might be TRBD1 or TRBD2, each matching 5 bases. The CDR3 is made up of 12 amino acids. V was pared by 8 bases and J by 8 bases, with 13 bases between. The germline V gene encodes CDR1 SNHLY and CDR2 FYNNEI. As DNA, the CDR3 is TGTGCCAGCCCTGGGGGAATCGATGAGCAGTTCTTC. Amino acids: CASPGGIDEQFF.

The chain is built from TRBV28 and TRBJ1-4; 10 bases are a match to TRBD1. Germline V gene lookup returns CDR1 MDHEN and CDR2 SYDVKM. The CDR3 is made up of 16 amino acids. The V gene end was trimmed by 4 bases and the J gene end by 6 bases; junction bases not matched to a gene: 8. The DNA of the CDR3 is TGTGCCAGCAGTTCCCGGGACAGGGGCCCGGATGAAAAACTGTTTTTT. This sequence encodes CASSSRDRGPDEKLFF.

V usage is TRBV7-6 and J usage is TRBJ2-3; no reliable D call. The CDR3 contains 16 residues. Trimming removed 2 bases at V and 1 base at J, with 13 bases between. Germline CDR1 and CDR2: SGHVS and FNYEAQ. The CDR3 spells CASSLYEARRTDTQYF. As DNA, the CDR3 is TGTGCCAGCAGCTTATACGAGGCCAGGCGCACAGATACGCAGTATTTT.